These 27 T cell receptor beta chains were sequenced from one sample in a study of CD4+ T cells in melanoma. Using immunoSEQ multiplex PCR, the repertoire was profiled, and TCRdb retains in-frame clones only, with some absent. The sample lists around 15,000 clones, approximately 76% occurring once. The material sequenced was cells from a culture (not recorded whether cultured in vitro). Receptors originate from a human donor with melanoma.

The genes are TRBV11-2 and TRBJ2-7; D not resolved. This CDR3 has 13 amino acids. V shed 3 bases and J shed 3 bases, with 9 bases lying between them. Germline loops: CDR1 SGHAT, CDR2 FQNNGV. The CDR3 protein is CASSFGSNYEQYF. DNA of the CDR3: TGTGCCAGCAGCTTTGGCTCCAACTACGAGCAGTACTTC.

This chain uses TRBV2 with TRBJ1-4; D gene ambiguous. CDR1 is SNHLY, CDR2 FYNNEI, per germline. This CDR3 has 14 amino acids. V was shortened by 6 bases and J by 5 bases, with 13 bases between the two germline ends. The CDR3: CASSNPALNEKLFF. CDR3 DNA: TGTGCCAGCAGCAACCCAGCCCTGAATGAAAAACTGTTTTTT.

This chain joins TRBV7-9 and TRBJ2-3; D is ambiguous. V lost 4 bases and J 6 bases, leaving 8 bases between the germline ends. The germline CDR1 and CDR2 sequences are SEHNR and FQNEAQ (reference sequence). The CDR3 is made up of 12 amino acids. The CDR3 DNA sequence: TGTGCCAGCAGCTCCTCGGCCGATACGCAGTATTTT. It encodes CASSSSADTQYF.

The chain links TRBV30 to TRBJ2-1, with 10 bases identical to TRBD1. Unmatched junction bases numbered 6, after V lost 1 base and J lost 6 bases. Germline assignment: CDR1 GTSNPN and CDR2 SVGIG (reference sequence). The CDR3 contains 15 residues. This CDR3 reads CAWSAGTGAFNEQFF. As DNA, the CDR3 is TGTGCCTGGAGTGCTGGGACAGGGGCATTCAATGAGCAGTTCTTC.

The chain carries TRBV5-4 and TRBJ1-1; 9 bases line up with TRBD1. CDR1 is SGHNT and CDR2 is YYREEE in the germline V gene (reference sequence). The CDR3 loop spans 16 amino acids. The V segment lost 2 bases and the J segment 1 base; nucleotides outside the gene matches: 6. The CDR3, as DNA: TGTGCCAGCAGCTTATCGGGACAGGGCGCGAACACTGAAGCTTTCTTT. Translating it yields CASSLSGQGANTEAFF.

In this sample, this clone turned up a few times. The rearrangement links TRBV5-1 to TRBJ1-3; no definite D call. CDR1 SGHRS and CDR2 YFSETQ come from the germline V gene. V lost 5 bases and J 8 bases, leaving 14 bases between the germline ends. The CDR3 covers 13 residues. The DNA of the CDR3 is TGCGCCAGCAGTGCTGACCCTGGGGACACCATATATTTT. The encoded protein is CASSADPGDTIYF.

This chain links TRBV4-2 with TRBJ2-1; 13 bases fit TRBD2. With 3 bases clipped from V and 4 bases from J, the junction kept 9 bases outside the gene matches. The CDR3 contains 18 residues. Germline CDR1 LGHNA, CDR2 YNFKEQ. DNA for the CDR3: TGTGCCAGCAGCCACCAGACTAGCGGGGGGCTAAATTACAATGAGCAGTTCTTC. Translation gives CASSHQTSGGLNYNEQFF.

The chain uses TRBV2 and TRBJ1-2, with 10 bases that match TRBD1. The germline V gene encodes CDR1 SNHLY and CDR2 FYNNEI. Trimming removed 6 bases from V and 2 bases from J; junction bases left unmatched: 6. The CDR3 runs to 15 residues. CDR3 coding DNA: TGTGCCAGCAGGGGGGGGACAGGGGCAAACTATGGCTACACCTTC. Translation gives CASRGGTGANYGYTF.

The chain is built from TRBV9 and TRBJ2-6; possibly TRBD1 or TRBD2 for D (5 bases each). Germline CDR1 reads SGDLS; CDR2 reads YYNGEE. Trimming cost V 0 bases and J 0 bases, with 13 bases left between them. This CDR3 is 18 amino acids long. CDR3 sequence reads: CASSVAGDPYSGANVLTF. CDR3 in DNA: TGTGCCAGCAGCGTAGCCGGGGACCCCTACTCTGGGGCCAACGTCCTGACTTTC.

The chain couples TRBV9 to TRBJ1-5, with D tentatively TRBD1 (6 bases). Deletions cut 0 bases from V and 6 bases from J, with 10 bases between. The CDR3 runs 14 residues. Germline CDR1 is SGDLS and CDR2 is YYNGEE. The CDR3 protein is CASSVDGGPQPQHF. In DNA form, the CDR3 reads TGTGCCAGCAGCGTAGACGGGGGGCCTCAGCCCCAGCATTTT.

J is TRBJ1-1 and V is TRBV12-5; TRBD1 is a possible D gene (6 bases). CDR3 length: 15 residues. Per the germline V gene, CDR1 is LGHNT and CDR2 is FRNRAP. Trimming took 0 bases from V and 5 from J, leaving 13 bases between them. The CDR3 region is CASGLVGGWGTEAFF. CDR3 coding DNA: TGTGCTAGTGGTTTGGTCGGGGGCTGGGGGACTGAAGCTTTCTTT.

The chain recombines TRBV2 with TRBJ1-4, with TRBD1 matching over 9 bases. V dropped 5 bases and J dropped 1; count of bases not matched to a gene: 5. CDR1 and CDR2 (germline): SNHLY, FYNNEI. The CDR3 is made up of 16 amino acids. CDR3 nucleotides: TGTGCCAGCAGTCCACAGGGGGCTCTAACTAATGAAAAACTGTTTTTT. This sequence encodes CASSPQGALTNEKLFF.

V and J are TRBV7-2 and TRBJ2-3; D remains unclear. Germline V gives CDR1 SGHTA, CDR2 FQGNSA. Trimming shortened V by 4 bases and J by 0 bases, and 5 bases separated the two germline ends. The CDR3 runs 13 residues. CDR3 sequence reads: CASSSSSTDTQYF. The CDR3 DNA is TGTGCCAGCAGCTCTTCTAGCACAGATACGCAGTATTTT.

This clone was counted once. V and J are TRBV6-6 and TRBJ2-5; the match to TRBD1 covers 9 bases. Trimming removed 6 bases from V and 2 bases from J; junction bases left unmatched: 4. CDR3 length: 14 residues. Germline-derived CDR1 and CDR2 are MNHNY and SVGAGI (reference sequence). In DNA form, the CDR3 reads TGTGCCAGCAGGACAGGGGGAACACAAGAGACCCAGTACTTC. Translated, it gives CASRTGGTQETQYF.

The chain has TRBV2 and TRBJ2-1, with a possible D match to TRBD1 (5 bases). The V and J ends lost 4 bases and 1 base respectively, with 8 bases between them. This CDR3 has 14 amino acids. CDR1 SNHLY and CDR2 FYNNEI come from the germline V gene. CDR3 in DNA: TGTGCCAGCAGTGCGGACACTTCCTACAATGAGCAGTTCTTC. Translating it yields CASSADTSYNEQFF. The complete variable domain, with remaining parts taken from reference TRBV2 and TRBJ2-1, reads EPEVTQTPSHQVTQMGQEVILRCVPISNHLYFYWYRQILGQKVEFLVSFYNNEISEKSEIFDDQFSVERPDGSNFTLKIRSTKLEDSAMYFCASSADTSYNEQFFGPGTRLTVL.

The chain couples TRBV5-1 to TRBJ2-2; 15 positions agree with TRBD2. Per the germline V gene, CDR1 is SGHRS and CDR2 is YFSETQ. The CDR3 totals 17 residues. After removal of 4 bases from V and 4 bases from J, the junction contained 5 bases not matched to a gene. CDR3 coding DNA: TGCGCCAGCAGCCCGGGACTAGCGGGGGGCCTCACCGGGGAGCTGTTTTTT. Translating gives CASSPGLAGGLTGELFF.

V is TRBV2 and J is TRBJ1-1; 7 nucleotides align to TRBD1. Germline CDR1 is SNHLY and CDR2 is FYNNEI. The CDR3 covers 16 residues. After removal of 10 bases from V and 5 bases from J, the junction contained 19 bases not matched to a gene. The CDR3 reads CANPAPYRGVGTEAFF. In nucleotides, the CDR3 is TGTGCCAACCCTGCTCCGTACAGGGGAGTAGGGACTGAAGCTTTCTTT.

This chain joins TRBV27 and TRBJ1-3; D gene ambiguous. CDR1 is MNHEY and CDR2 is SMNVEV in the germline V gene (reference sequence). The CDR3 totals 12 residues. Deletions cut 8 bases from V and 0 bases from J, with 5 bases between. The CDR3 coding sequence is TGTGCCAGCGGTTACTCTGGAAACACCATATATTTT. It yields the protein CASGYSGNTIYF.

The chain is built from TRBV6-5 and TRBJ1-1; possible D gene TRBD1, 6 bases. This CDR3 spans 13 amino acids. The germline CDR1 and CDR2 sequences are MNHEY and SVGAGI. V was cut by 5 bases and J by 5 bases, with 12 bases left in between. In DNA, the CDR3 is TGTGCCAGCAGTCGGGGGCGCCGGACTGAAGCTTTCTTT. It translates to CASSRGRRTEAFF.

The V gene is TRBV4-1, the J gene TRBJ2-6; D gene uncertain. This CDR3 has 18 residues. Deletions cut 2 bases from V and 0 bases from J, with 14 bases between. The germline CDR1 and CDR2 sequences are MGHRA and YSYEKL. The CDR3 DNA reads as TGCGCCAGCAGCCAAAAGGACCTCATCCTCTCTGGGGCCAACGTCCTGACTTTC. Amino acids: CASSQKDLILSGANVLTF.

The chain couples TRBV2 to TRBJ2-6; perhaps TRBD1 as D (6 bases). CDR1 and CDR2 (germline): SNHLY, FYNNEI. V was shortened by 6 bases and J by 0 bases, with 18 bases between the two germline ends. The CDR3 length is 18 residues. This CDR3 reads CASSALRTAYSGANVLTF. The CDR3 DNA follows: TGTGCCAGCAGCGCTTTACGGACAGCCTACTCTGGGGCCAACGTCCTGACTTTC.

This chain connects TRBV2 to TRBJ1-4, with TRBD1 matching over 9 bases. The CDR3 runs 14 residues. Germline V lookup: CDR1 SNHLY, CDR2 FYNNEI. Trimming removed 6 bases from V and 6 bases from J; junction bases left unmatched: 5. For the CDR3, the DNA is TGTGCCAGCAGGAGACAGGGGGTGGATGAAAAACTGTTTTTT. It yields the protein CASRRQGVDEKLFF.

This CDR3 is CASNQGLRNSPLHF. CDR3 DNA sequence: TGTGCCAGCAACCAGGGGCTGAGAAATTCACCCCTCCACTTT. This chain connects TRBV2 to TRBJ1-6, with D possibly matching TRBD1 (6 bases). From germline, CDR1 is SNHLY and CDR2 FYNNEI. CDR3 length: 14 amino acids. V was clipped by 7 bases and J by 7 bases, with 14 bases between them.

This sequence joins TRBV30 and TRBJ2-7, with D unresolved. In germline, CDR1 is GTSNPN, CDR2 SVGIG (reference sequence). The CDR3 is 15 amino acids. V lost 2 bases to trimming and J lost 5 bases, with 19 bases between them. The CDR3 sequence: CAWSHGGDPRHEQYF. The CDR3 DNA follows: TGTGCCTGGAGTCACGGCGGAGACCCACGCCACGAGCAGTACTTC.

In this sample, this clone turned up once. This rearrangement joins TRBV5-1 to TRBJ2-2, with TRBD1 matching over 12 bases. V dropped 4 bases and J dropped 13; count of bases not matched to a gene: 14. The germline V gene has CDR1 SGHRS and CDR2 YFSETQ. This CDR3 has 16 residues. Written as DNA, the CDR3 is TGCGCCAGCAGCCCAGAGGTCCCGGGACAGGGGGCCGGGCTGTTTTTT. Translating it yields CASSPEVPGQGAGLFF. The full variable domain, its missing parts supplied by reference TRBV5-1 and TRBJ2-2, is KAGVTQTPRYLIKTRGQQVTLSCSPISGHRSVSWYQQTPGQGLQFLFEYFSETQRNKGNFPGRFSGRQFSNSRSEMNVSTLELGDSALYLCASSPEVPGQGAGLFFGEGSRLTVL.

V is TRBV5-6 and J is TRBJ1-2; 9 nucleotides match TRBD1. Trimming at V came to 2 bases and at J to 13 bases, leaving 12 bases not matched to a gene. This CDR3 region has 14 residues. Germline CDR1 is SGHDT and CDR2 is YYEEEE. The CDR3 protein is CASSLVAGTGPPTF. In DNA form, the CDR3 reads TGTGCCAGCAGCTTAGTGGCGGGGACAGGGCCACCCACCTTC.

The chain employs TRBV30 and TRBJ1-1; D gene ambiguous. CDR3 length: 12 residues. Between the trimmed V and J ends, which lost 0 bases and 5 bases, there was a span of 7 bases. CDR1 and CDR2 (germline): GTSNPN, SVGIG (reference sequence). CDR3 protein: CAWSVLVTEAFF. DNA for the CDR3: TGTGCCTGGAGTGTTTTGGTGACTGAAGCTTTCTTT.